This T cell receptor (beta chain) was sequenced during a study of cytomegalovirus exposure and HLA in healthy donors. Study results and limitations: The authors enumerated some 170 TCR beta chains as linked to cytomegalovirus. It was reported that the classifier diagnosed cytomegalovirus status with high specificity and sensitivity in both the original and validation cohorts. Despite most TCR sequences being rare, some public TCRs occurred in many donors.

The V gene end was trimmed by 3 bases and the J gene end by 5 bases; junction bases not matched to a gene: 4. The CDR3 has 13 residues. Germline V gene lookup returns CDR1 SQVTM and CDR2 ANQGSEA. As for this clone: Its target is unknown.

Method: immunoSEQ multiplex PCR; TCRdb's copy keeps in-frame clones and lacks some. The table has about 88,000 clones, 84% seen once; the top ten hold around 10%. The approximately 120-subject validation cohort, separate from the approximately 630-subject first cohort, included the donors. The sample comprised PBMCs. The clonotype was recovered from a woman younger than 30 in good health and CMV-seropositive. This rearrangement joins TRBV29-1 to TRBJ1-1; TRBD1 matches at 9 bases. The CDR3 loop is CSVDRQGGTEAFF. The CDR3 DNA follows: TGCAGCGTTGACCGACAGGGGGGAACTGAAGCTTTCTTT.